Below, 18 T cell receptor beta chains from the same sample are listed, as sequenced in a study of radiation and T cells in renal cell carcinoma. Regarding treatment: 15 Gy SBRT to primary tumor, nephrectomy 4 weeks later. Data came from immunoSEQ multiplex PCR; TCRdb stores just in-frame clones and leaves some out. This sample has approximately 21,000 clones; more than 40% occur once, and the top ten carry about a sixth. Sequenced here: tumor tissue, sampled from a patient whose treatment included radiotherapy and nephrectomy. The source of these receptors is a woman in her forties or fifties with renal cell carcinoma.

This clone was detected a few times. The V gene is TRBV6-6, the J gene TRBJ1-4; D call uncertain. The CDR3 extends over 15 amino acids. V was shortened by 5 bases and J by 3 bases, with 13 bases between the two germline ends. Germline V CDR1 and CDR2: MNHNY, SVGAGI (reference sequence). The CDR3 DNA reads TGTGCCAGCAGTGTCGATCTCGGGGCTAATGAAAAACTGTTTTTT. Translated, it gives CASSVDLGANEKLFF.

This clone was seen more than once but under ten times. This chain uses TRBV7-8 with TRBJ1-2, with TRBD1 matching 12 bases. V shed 3 bases, J shed 8 bases, and the junction held 7 bases outside the gene matches. This CDR3 has 15 amino acids. The germline CDR1 and CDR2 sequences are SGHVS and FQNEAQ. In nucleotides, the CDR3 is TGTGCCAGCAGCTTGCAGGGACAGGGGGCGGGAGGCTACACCTTC. Encoded protein: CASSLQGQGAGGYTF.

In DNA, the CDR3 is TGTGCCAGCAGGACCGGGACAGGGCGGTCTGGAAACACCATATATTTT. Protein: CASRTGTGRSGNTIYF. The rearrangement links TRBV2 to TRBJ1-3; TRBD1 agrees at 9 bases. V was clipped by 6 bases and J by 1 base; unmatched bases: 7. The CDR3 runs to 16 residues. Germline CDR1 is SNHLY and CDR2 is FYNNEI.

V is TRBV4-2 and J is TRBJ1-6, with 9 bases lining up with TRBD1. CDR1 and CDR2 (germline): LGHNA, YNFKEQ. This CDR3 is built from 16 residues. The junction had 9 bases not matched to a gene; V was cut back by 1 base and J by 11 bases. The DNA for the CDR3 is TGTGCCAGCAGCCAAGGAGGAGGACAGGGGTATCCACCCCTCCACTTT. Protein sequence: CASSQGGGQGYPPLHF.

The V call is TRBV6-5, the J call TRBJ2-1; 7 nucleotides agree with TRBD2. Trimming removed 4 bases from V and 4 bases from J; junction bases left unmatched: 7. This CDR3 has 15 residues. In germline, CDR1 is MNHEY, CDR2 SVGAGI. CDR3 nucleotides: TGTGCCAGCAGTTCAGCCGGGACTACATACAATGAGCAGTTCTTC. This codes for CASSSAGTTYNEQFF.

This clone was counted only a few times. This chain connects TRBV19 to TRBJ2-1; D call uncertain. The germline CDR1 and CDR2 sequences are LNHDA and SQIVND (reference sequence). V was pared by 6 bases and J by 2 bases, with 11 bases between. The length of the CDR3 is 14 residues. The CDR3 bases are TGTGCCAGTAGCATCGTCCTCACCTACAATGAGCAGTTCTTC. Its translation is CASSIVLTYNEQFF.

The V gene is TRBV5-1, the J gene TRBJ2-7; 7 bases agree with TRBD2. Trimming removed 2 bases from V and 1 base from J; junction bases left unmatched: 6. This CDR3 region has 15 residues. The V gene's germline CDR1 is SGHRS and CDR2 YFSETQ. In DNA, the CDR3 is TGCGCCAGCAGCTTCCGCGGGGGAATATCCTACGAGCAGTACTTC. The encoded protein is CASSFRGGISYEQYF.

This clone was detected only once. V and J are TRBV6-5 and TRBJ2-5; 8 nucleotides match TRBD1. Looked up from germline, CDR1 is MNHEY and CDR2 is SVGAGI. There are 14 residues in the CDR3. The V and J ends lost 6 bases and 4 bases, in that order; junction bases with no gene match: 7. CDR3 amino acids: CASSSGQGIETQYF. The CDR3 DNA reads as TGTGCCAGCAGCTCCGGACAGGGAATAGAGACCCAGTACTTC.

The V call is TRBV25-1, the J call TRBJ2-1, with a possible D match to TRBD1 (6 bases). The length of the CDR3 is 15 residues. Per the germline V gene, CDR1 is MGHDK and CDR2 is SYGVNS. V lost 6 bases, J lost 2 bases, and 14 bases lay in between. The DNA of the CDR3 is TGTGCCAGCAGCCACGGGCAGGGGCCCTACAATGAGCAGTTCTTC. It encodes CASSHGQGPYNEQFF.

The chain carries TRBV6-6 and TRBJ2-7; D call uncertain. Per germline, CDR1 MNHNY and CDR2 SVGAGI (reference sequence). CDR3 size: 12 residues. Trimming cost V 2 bases and J 6 bases, with 8 bases left between them. CDR3: CASSYGVGEQYF. The CDR3 region has the DNA TGTGCCAGCAGTTACGGGGTCGGCGAGCAGTACTTC.

This chain uses TRBV5-1 with TRBJ2-3; tentatively, D is TRBD1 or TRBD2 (5 bases each). Germline V lookup: CDR1 SGHRS, CDR2 YFSETQ. This CDR3 contains 16 residues. The germline V and J ends were trimmed by 4 bases and 2 bases, with 17 bases remaining between them. The CDR3 loop reads CASSPVRDQYTDTQYF. The CDR3 region has the DNA TGCGCCAGCAGCCCCGTTCGGGACCAATACACAGATACGCAGTATTTT.

The chain recombines TRBV13 with TRBJ1-2; TRBD1 is a possible D gene (5 bases). In germline, CDR1 is PRHDT, CDR2 FYEKMQ (reference sequence). The V gene lost 5 bases and the J gene lost 8 bases, with 21 bases spanning the gap. The CDR3 has 15 amino acids. CDR3 amino acids: CASSAPAGGRGGYTF. In nucleotides, the CDR3 is TGTGCCAGCAGCGCCCCCGCGGGAGGGCGGGGGGGCTACACCTTC.

The chain is built from TRBV9 and TRBJ1-2; TRBD1 matches at 8 bases. Germline V gene sequence: CDR1 SGDLS, CDR2 YYNGEE. The trim removed 2 bases at V and 3 bases at J, leaving 3 bases unmatched. CDR3 length: 14 amino acids. The CDR3 coding sequence is TGTGCCAGCAGCGTGGGACAGGCTTACTATGGCTACACCTTC. It is translated as CASSVGQAYYGYTF.

J is TRBJ2-5 and V is TRBV2; 14 nucleotides match TRBD2. Germline V gene lookup returns CDR1 SNHLY and CDR2 FYNNEI. This CDR3 is built from 13 residues. The J segment lost 4 bases and the V segment lost 10 bases, leaving 2 bases of the junction unmatched. The DNA for the CDR3 is TGTGCCATAGGGACTAGCGGGGGAGAGACCCAGTACTTC. Its protein is CAIGTSGGETQYF.

The chain recombines TRBV6-5 with TRBJ2-5, with D perhaps matching TRBD2 (7 bases). CDR1 is MNHEY, CDR2 SVGAGI, per germline. V lost 6 bases, J lost 5 bases, and 16 bases lay in between. The CDR3 runs to 14 residues. The CDR3 sequence: CASRGRGGAETQYF. The CDR3 bases are TGTGCCAGCAGGGGTAGGGGGGGAGCGGAGACCCAGTACTTC.

The V gene is TRBV29-1, the J gene TRBJ2-5, with 9 positions matching TRBD2. Germline CDR1 is SQVTM and CDR2 is ANQGSEA. The CDR3 contains 14 residues. With 3 bases clipped from V and 3 bases from J, the junction kept 5 bases outside the gene matches. The CDR3 region has the DNA TGCAGCGTTGATCCTAGCGGGGCAGAAGAGACCCAGTACTTC. It is translated as CSVDPSGAEETQYF.

V is TRBV6-5 and J is TRBJ1-2; 9 nucleotides match TRBD1. The CDR3 is 15 amino acids. Germline loops: CDR1 MNHEY, CDR2 SVGAGI. J gave up 3 bases and V 5 bases, and 7 bases lay outside the gene matches. CDR3 in DNA: TGTGCCAGCAGTAGGGACAGGGTGTCGTACTATGGCTACACCTTC. This encodes CASSRDRVSYYGYTF.

This clone was counted only a few times. The rearrangement joins TRBV14 to TRBJ2-1; D gene uncertain. The CDR3 is 13 amino acids. Germline V gene sequence: CDR1 SGHDN, CDR2 FVKESK. V lost 1 base to trimming and J lost 3 bases, with 4 bases between them. The CDR3 bases are TGTGCCAGCAGCCAAGTACGCTACAATGAGCAGTTCTTC. This translates into CASSQVRYNEQFF.